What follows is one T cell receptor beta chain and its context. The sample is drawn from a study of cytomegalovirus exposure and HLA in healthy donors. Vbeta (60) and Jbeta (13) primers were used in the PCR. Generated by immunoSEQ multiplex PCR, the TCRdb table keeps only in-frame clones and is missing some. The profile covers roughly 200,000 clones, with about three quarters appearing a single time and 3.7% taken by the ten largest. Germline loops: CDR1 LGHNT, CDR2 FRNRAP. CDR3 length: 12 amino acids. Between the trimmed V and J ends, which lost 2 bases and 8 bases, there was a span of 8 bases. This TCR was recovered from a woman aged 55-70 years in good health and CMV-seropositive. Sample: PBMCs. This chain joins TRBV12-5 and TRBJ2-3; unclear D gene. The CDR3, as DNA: TGTGCTAGTGGTTTGCTCCGTTCTACGCAGTATTTT. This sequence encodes CASGLLRSTQYF. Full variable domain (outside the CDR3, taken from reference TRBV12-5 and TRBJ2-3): DARVTQTPRHKVTEMGQEVTMRCQPILGHNTVFWYRQTMMQGLELLAYFRNRAPLDDSGMPKDRFSAEMPDATLATLKIQPSEPRDSAVYFCASGLLRSTQYFGPGTRLTVL.